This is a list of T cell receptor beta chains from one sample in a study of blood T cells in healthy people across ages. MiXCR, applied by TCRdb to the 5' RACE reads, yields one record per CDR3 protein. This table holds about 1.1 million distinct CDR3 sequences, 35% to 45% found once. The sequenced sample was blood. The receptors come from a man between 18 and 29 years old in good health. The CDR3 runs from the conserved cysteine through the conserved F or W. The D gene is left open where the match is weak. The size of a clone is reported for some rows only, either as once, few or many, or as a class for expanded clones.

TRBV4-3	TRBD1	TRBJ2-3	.	CASSQGSTGTGIDKTDTQYF	TGCGCCAGCAGCCAAGGTTCCACCGGGACAGGGATAGACAAGACAGATACGCAGTATTTT
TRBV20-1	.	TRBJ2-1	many	CSARVPPYEQFF	TGCAGTGCTAGAGTTCCTCCGTATGAGCAGTTCTTC
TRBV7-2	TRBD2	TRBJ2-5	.	CASSRTWTSGPKETQYF	TGTGCCAGCAGCCGAACATGGACTAGCGGACCGAAAGAGACCCAGTACTTC
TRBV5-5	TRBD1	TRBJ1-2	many	CASSLAGRGLLNYGYTF	TGTGCCAGCAGCTTGGCAGGCAGGGGGCTGCTTAACTATGGCTACACCTTC
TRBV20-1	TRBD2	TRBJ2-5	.	CSASRTSKETQYF	TGCAGTGCTAGTAGGACTAGCAAAGAGACCCAGTACTTC
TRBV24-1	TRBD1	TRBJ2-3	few	CATSDSTGQVGTDTQYF	TGTGCCACCAGTGACTCAACCGGACAGGTCGGCACAGATACGCAGTATTTT
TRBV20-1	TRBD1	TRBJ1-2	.	CSPKGQTYGYTF	TGCAGTCCTAAGGGACAGACGTATGGCTACACCTTC
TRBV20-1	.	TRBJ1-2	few	CSASVGRNYGYTF	TGCAGTGCTAGCGTAGGACGGAACTATGGCTACACCTTC
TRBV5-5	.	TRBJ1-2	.	CASSLDTARLYGYTF	TGTGCCAGCAGCTTGGATACAGCCAGGCTATATGGCTACACCTTC
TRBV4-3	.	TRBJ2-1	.	CASSQEWADNEQFF	TGCGCCAGCAGCCAAGAGTGGGCCGACAATGAGCAGTTCTTC
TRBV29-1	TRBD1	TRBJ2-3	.	CSVATGGDTQYF	TGCAGCGTAGCGACAGGGGGGGATACGCAGTATTTT
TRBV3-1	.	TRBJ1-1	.	CASSQDRGNMAEAFF	TGTGCCAGCAGCCAAGATCGTGGGAATATGGCTGAAGCTTTCTTT
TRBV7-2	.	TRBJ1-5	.	CASSLVSENQPQHF	TGTGCCAGCAGCTTAGTTAGTGAGAATCAGCCCCAGCATTTT
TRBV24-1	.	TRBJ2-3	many	CATSTDRPDTDTQYF	TGTGCCACCAGCACCGACAGGCCTGACACAGATACGCAGTATTTT
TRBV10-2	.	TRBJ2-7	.	CASSEDRTSYEQYF	TGCGCCAGCAGTGAGGACCGGACTTCCTACGAGCAGTACTTC
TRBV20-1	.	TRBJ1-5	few	CSARDFGKGQPQHF	TGCAGTGCTAGAGATTTCGGGAAGGGGCAGCCCCAGCATTTT
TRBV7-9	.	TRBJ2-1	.	CASSLSGPRWQFF	TGTGCCAGCAGCTTATCGGGTCCTCGTTGGCAGTTCTTC
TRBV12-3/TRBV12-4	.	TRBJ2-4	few	CASSPIGDIQYF	TGTGCCAGCAGTCCAATTGGAGACATTCAGTACTTC
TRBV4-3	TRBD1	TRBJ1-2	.	CASSPRSTGNGGYTF	TGCGCCAGCAGTCCAAGGTCGACAGGGAACGGCGGCTACACCTTC
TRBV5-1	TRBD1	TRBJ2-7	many	CASSLLGQGVDEQYF	TGCGCCAGCAGCTTGCTGGGACAGGGGGTTGACGAGCAGTACTTC
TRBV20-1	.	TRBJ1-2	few	CSASAQGGYGYTF	TGCAGTGCTAGTGCGCAGGGAGGCTATGGCTACACCTTC
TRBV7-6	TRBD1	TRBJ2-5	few	CASSRGTDFQETQYF	TGTGCCAGCAGCCGTGGGACAGACTTCCAAGAGACCCAGTACTTC
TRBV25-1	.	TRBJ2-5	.	CASSELSLGGKQETQYF	TGTGCCAGCAGTGAGCTCTCGCTAGGGGGGAAGCAAGAGACCCAGTACTTC
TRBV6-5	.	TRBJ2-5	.	CASSFGQYGETQYF	TGTGCCAGCAGTTTTGGACAGTACGGGGAGACCCAGTACTTC
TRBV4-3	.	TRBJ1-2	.	CASSRDVRGGVGYGYTF	TGCGCCAGCAGCCGAGACGTCCGAGGAGGGGTTGGCTATGGCTACACCTTC
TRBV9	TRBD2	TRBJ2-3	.	CASSVRTSPGTQYF	TGTGCCAGCAGCGTCAGGACTAGCCCAGGTACGCAGTATTTT
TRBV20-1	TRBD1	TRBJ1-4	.	CSANTGVPEKLFF	TGCAGTGCTAACACAGGGGTGCCCGAAAAACTGTTTTTT
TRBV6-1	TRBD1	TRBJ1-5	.	CASGQGRNSNQPQHF	TGTGCCAGCGGACAGGGGCGAAATAGCAATCAGCCCCAGCATTTT
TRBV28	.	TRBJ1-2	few	CASSSLFYGYTF	TGTGCCAGCAGTTCCCTCTTCTATGGCTACACCTTC